This paragraph reports one T cell receptor (beta chain). V was shortened by 10 bases and J by 2 bases, with 12 bases between the two germline ends. CDR3 length equals 13 residues. The germline V gene encodes CDR1 LNHDA and CDR2 SQIVND (reference sequence). The data were taken from a study of blood T cell repertoires in COVID-19. Study summary: The United States, Italy and Spain supplied acute and convalescent COVID-19 samples. PBMCs, B-cell-depleted T cells, or T cells provided the cDNA or gDNA that made up the material.

How the authors handled the data: Reference gene primer amplification yielded estimated nucleated cell counts. Repertoires were generated with immunoSEQ multiplex PCR, while TCRdb's copy carries only in-frame clones and drops some. D and trimming were read from the DNA, whereas the V and J calls and clone size are those reported in that table. The sample consists of tens of thousands of clones, around nine tenths of them appearing once. What was sequenced was peripheral blood. The gene calls are TRBV19 and TRBJ2-1, with D hard to call. This TCR derives from a woman at least 80 years old with active or convalescent COVID-19. The CDR3 is CATALRAYNEQFF. The CDR3 DNA reads as TGTGCCACCGCCTTAAGAGCCTACAATGAGCAGTTCTTC.